The 3 T cell receptor beta chains reported below all come from one sample, sequenced in a study of T cell changes during pregnancy in multiple sclerosis. Profiling relied on immunoSEQ multiplex PCR, and the TCRdb table lists in-frame clones only, not all of them. The repertoire holds around 100,000 clones, with approximately 90% as singletons. The sample here was peripheral blood, taken after pregnancy. The receptors stem from a female donor with multiple sclerosis, enrolled in a pregnancy study.

The chain employs TRBV11-3 and TRBJ2-5, with a possible D match to TRBD2 (6 bases). CDR1 and CDR2 (germline): SGHNT, YENEEA. Trimming took off 5 bases at V and 5 bases at J, with 15 bases between the two ends. The CDR3 totals 14 residues. The CDR3 DNA reads TGTGCCAGCAGCCCCTTAACTAGCTATGAGACCCAGTACTTC. Amino acids: CASSPLTSYETQYF. Complete variable domain (other parts from reference TRBV11-3 and TRBJ2-5): EAGVVQSPRYKIIEKKQPVAFWCNPISGHNTLYWYLQNLGQGPELLIRYENEEAVDDSQLPKDRFSAERLKGVDSTLKIQPAELGDSAVYLCASSPLTSYETQYFGPGTRLLVL.

The chain couples TRBV28 to TRBJ2-2, with a weak D call TRBD2 (6 bases). CDR3 length equals 17 residues. Germline V gene data show CDR1 as MDHEN and CDR2 as SYDVKM. Deletions cut 9 bases from V and 3 bases from J, with 23 bases between. The CDR3 DNA reads as TGTGCCAGGATTGGGGAGGTTAGCAGGAAGCACACCGGGGAGCTGTTTTTT. The encoded protein is CARIGEVSRKHTGELFF. Based on the CDR3 plus reference TRBV28 and TRBJ2-2, the full variable domain is DVKVTQSSRYLVKRTGEKVFLECVQDMDHENMFWYRQDPGLGLRLIYFSYDVKMKEKGDIPEGYSVSREKKERFSLILESASTNQTSMYLCARIGEVSRKHTGELFFGEGSRLTVL.

The chain has TRBV6-1 and TRBJ1-3; D is uncertain. The CDR3 is 14 amino acids. Trimming took off 2 bases at V and 0 bases at J, with 5 bases between the two ends. Germline CDR1 reads MNHNS; CDR2 reads SASEGT. The CDR3 spells CASSELNSGNTIYF. The DNA of the CDR3 is TGTGCCAGCAGTGAACTTAACTCTGGAAACACCATATATTTT.